The 7 T cell receptor beta chains listed next were all sequenced from one sample in a study of Tregs in tolerant kidney transplant recipients. Here immunoSEQ multiplex PCR was the method, and the copy in TCRdb shows in-frame clones only, minus some. The sample carries roughly 45,000 clones, 75% to 95% recorded once. Sequencing used Tregs from blood. These receptors all stem from a human donor in good health.

This clone was observed a few times. This chain joins TRBV18 and TRBJ1-3, with a possible D match to TRBD1 (5 bases). V was pared by 1 base and J by 0 bases, with 10 bases between. CDR1 is KGHSH, CDR2 LQKENI, per germline. The CDR3 is 16 residues long. Here the CDR3 reads CASSPRTPSSGNTIYF. The CDR3 coding sequence is TGTGCCAGCTCACCACGGACACCGAGCTCTGGAAACACCATATATTTT.

The chain uses TRBV6-1 and TRBJ1-4; a possible D gene is TRBD1 (6 bases). This CDR3 spans 13 amino acids. V was shortened by 6 bases and J by 8 bases, with 13 bases between the two germline ends. The germline V gene has CDR1 MNHNS and CDR2 SASEGT. The CDR3 bases are TGTGCCAGCAGGACCCCGGGGGGCGAAAAACTGTTTTTT. Translating gives CASRTPGGEKLFF.

For the CDR3, the DNA is TGTGCCATCAGTCCAGGGGCCTCGAACACTGAAGCTTTCTTT. Translation: CAISPGASNTEAFF. V gene TRBV10-3 combines with J gene TRBJ1-1, with D perhaps matching TRBD1 (6 bases). Germline V CDR1 and CDR2: ENHRY, SYGVKD. The CDR3 extends over 14 amino acids. Trimming took off 5 bases at V and 1 base at J, with 11 bases between the two ends.

The V gene is TRBV6-6, the J gene TRBJ1-5, with D possibly TRBD1 on 5 matching bases. Germline values: CDR1 MNHNY, CDR2 SVGAGI (reference sequence). The CDR3 loop spans 15 amino acids. The V end lost 0 bases, the J end lost 4 bases, and 10 bases lay between the germline ends. This CDR3 is CASSYSRVENQPQHF. Here the CDR3 DNA reads TGTGCCAGCAGTTACTCCAGGGTTGAGAATCAGCCCCAGCATTTT.

The CDR3, as DNA: TGTGCCAGCAGCTTAGAACTAGTGGAATGGAAGTTCTTC. Protein: CASSLELVEWKFF. V usage is TRBV7-9 and J usage is TRBJ2-1, with a weak D call TRBD2 (5 bases). Trimming took off 1 base at V and 14 bases at J, with 15 bases between the two ends. Germline values: CDR1 SEHNR, CDR2 FQNEAQ (reference sequence). The CDR3 runs to 13 residues.

This clone was recorded only once. The CDR3 region is CAIRVRDNSPLHF. The CDR3 nucleotides are TGTGCCATCAGAGTTAGAGACAATTCACCCCTCCACTTT. The chain employs TRBV10-3 and TRBJ1-6; D gene ambiguous. Trimming pared 6 bases from V and 7 bases from J, leaving 10 bases between. Germline V gives CDR1 ENHRY, CDR2 SYGVKD. This CDR3 spans 13 amino acids.

The chain recombines TRBV11-2 with TRBJ2-1; D might be TRBD2 (6 bases). This CDR3 is built from 16 residues. CDR1 and CDR2 from the germline V gene are SGHAT and FQNNGV. Trimming took 2 bases from V and 5 from J, leaving 16 bases between them. CDR3 DNA: TGTGCCAGCAGCTTATGGACCCTCGGGAGCAACAATGAGCAGTTCTTC. Encoded protein: CASSLWTLGSNNEQFF.